This T cell receptor beta chain comes out of a study of identical twins. One entry per CDR3 protein, called by TCRdb with MiXCR from the 5' RACE reads. The table records about 240,000 distinct CDR3 sequences, roughly 13% of them present only once. The J segment lost 4 bases and the V segment lost 3 bases, leaving 8 bases of the junction unmatched. Germline CDR1 DFQATT, CDR2 SNEGSKA (reference sequence). The CDR3 length is 15 residues. Another study also made use of these data, one on yellow fever vaccine responses in identical twins.

Sample: memory (CD45RO+) T cells sorted from blood. The chain carries TRBV20-1 and TRBJ2-3; 9 bases fit TRBD2. The clonotype originates from a woman between 18 and 30 years old in good health. CDR3 amino acids: CSASPLAGRADTQYF. The CDR3 coding sequence is TGCAGTGCTAGTCCCCTAGCGGGGAGGGCAGATACGCAGTATTTT.